The clone carrying this TCR beta chain was observed at least ten times. Germline V gene sequence: CDR1 MNHEY, CDR2 SVGEGT. V shed 6 bases, J shed 2 bases, and the junction held 2 bases outside the gene matches. The CDR3 totals 14 residues. TCRdb re-called the PCR reads through MiXCR. The repertoire has about 93,000 clones, approximately 11% of them found once; the top ten carry approximately 10%. This sample stems from a study of metastatic and nonmetastatic thyroid tumors. Thyroid surgery had not been preceded by any treatment in any patient. The sample was blood. The rearrangement uses TRBV6-2 or TRBV6-3 and TRBJ2-7, with 12 bases fitting TRBD2. This receptor was identified in a female donor with papillary thyroid cancer or a benign thyroid nodule (not recorded which). Some clones in this sample may be carry-over from other donors' samples. The CDR3 spells CASRRLAGAYEQYF. The CDR3 bases are TGTGCCAGCAGACGACTAGCGGGGGCCTACGAGCAGTACTTC.